The T cell receptor beta chain described here comes from a study of response to subunit inactivated influenza vaccine (dated by TCRdb to 2017 to 2018). In terms of the full investigation: To follow how T cells responded to a trivalent subunit inactivated influenza vaccine, the researchers relied on deep quantitative profiling of the T cell receptor repertoire. General conclusions and limits of the study: According to the authors, only a limited number of new T cells may be recruited by each seasonal influenza vaccination.

The library was built by means of RT-PCR. This sample was sequenced with an Illumina HiSeq 2500. Using fastp trimming at Q25 and MiXCR clonotype assembly, TCRdb reanalyzed the public sequencing data and kept in-frame beta chains. Each entry is one CDR3 protein sequence, shown with its most common DNA and genes. For this sample the table gives fewer than 400,000 distinct CDR3 sequences, of which 21% were detected only once. The ten biggest clones cover around 9.6% of the sample. As regards this clonotype: It has no known antigen specificity. Base qualities are not recorded, but no much larger clone differs from it by a single base.

The CDR3 sequence holds 15 residues, the cysteine and phenylalanine included. Kept here is only the CDR3 DNA, which spans 45 bases and is read in frame from base 1. In the germline V gene (reference sequence), CDR1 corresponds to SEHNR and CDR2 to FQNEAQ. V is trimmed back by 1 base and J by 2 bases, and the junction contains 2 bases that no gene match accounts for. Specimen: PBMCs from blood, collected 21 months after vaccination. The sequence was obtained from a man aged 45 to 70 who received an inactivated influenza vaccine. Donor details come from another sample of the same person, matched by shared clones. This chain is built from TRBV7-9 and TRBJ2-1, and TRBD2 aligns with 7 junction nucleotides. The CDR3 in this case is CASSLGTRPYNEQFF. The DNA reads TGTGCCAGCAGCTTAGGGACTAGACCCTACAATGAGCAGTTCTTC.